Reported below is one TCR beta chain. Its antigen is currently unknown. The data derive from a study of cytomegalovirus exposure and HLA in healthy donors. Germline loops: CDR1 SGHRS, CDR2 YFSETQ. The CDR3 has 14 residues. The V gene end was trimmed by 0 bases and the J gene end by 2 bases; junction bases not matched to a gene: 1. Regarding the study as a whole: Researchers reported in a later analysis that common viral pathogens appeared linked to several top clusters.

The PCR employed 60 Vbeta primers together with 13 Jbeta primers. The data were produced by immunoSEQ multiplex PCR, yet TCRdb's version contains in-frame clones alone and is incomplete. Among roughly 140,000 clones, about four fifths were seen once, and the ten largest hold around 6.2%. J is TRBJ2-7 and V is TRBV5-1; 8 bases are shared with TRBD1. The sequence came from a man aged 30-40 years in good health and CMV-seropositive. The specimen sequenced was PBMCs. The DNA of the CDR3 is TGCGCCAGCAGCTTGGCAGGGGGCCCCTACGAGCAGTACTTC. This translates into CASSLAGGPYEQYF.